What follows is one TCR beta chain and its context. This CDR3 spans 16 amino acids. Germline CDR1 is SGHRS and CDR2 is YFSETQ. V shed 0 bases and J 2 bases; nucleotides not matched to a gene: 4. The repertoire was sequenced with immunoSEQ multiplex PCR; TCRdb's copy has only in-frame clones and lacks some. The sample yields under 350,000 clones, approximately 90% seen once. This specimen comes from a study of blood T cell repertoires in COVID-19. Across the whole study: COVID-19 samples, acute and convalescent, were from the United States, Italy and Spain.

Sequences were obtained from peripheral blood. The J gene is TRBJ2-2, the V gene TRBV5-1, with 7 bases identical to TRBD2. This sequence was found in a woman aged 25 to 45 with COVID-19, enrolled during active disease. The chain's CDR3 is CASSLASGANTGELFF. In DNA form, the CDR3 reads TGCGCCAGCAGCTTGGCCAGCGGGGCAAACACCGGGGAGCTGTTTTTT.